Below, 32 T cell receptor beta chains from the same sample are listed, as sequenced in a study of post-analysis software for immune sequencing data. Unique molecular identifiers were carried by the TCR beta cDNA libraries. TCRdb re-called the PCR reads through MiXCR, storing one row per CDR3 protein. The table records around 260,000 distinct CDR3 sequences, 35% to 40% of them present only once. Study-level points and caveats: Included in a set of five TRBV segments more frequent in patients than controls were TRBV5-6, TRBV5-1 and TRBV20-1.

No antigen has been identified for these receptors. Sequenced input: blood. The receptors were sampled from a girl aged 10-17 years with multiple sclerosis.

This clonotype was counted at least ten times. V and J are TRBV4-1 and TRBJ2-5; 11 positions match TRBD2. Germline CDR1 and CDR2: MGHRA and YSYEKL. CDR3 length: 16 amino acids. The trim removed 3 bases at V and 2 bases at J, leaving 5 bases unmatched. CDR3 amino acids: CASSQEGTSGQETQYF. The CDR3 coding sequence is TGCGCCAGCAGCCAGGAAGGGACTAGCGGTCAAGAGACCCAGTACTTC.

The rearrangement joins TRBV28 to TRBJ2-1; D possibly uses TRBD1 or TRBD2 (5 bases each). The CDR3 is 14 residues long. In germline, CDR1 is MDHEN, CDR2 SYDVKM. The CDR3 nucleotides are TGTACCACCCTCCCCGGGGCCCTCGGGAATGAGCAGTTCTTC. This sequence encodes CTTLPGALGNEQFF.

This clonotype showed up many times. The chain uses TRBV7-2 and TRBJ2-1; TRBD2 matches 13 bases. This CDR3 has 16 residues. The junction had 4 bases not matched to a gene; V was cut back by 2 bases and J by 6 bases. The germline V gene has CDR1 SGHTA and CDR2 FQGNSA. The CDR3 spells CASSLTGLAGFNEQFF. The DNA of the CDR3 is TGTGCCAGCAGCTTAACGGGACTAGCGGGATTCAATGAGCAGTTCTTC.

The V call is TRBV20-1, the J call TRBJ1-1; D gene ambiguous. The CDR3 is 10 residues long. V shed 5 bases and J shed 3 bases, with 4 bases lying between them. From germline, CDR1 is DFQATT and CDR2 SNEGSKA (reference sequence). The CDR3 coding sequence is TGCAGTGCTTCAGACACTGAAGCTTTCTTT. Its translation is CSASDTEAFF.

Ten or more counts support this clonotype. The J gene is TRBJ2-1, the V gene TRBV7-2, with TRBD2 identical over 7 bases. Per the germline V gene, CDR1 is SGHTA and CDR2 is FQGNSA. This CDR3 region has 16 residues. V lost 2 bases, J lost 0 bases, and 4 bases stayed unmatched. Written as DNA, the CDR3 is TGTGCCAGCAGCTTATGGAGCGGGGCCTCCTACAATGAGCAGTTCTTC. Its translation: CASSLWSGASYNEQFF. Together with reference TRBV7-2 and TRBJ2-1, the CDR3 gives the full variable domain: GAGVSQSPSNKVTEKGKDVELRCDPISGHTALYWYRQSLGQGLEFLIYFQGNSAPDKSGLPSDRFSAERTGGSVSTLTIQRTQQEDSAVYLCASSLWSGASYNEQFFGPGTRLTVL.

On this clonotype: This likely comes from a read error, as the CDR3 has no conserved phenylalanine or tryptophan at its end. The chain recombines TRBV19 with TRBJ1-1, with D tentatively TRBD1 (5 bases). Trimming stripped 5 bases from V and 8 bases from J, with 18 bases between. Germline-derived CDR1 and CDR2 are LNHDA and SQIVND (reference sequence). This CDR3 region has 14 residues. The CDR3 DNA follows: TGTGCCAGTAGTTTCTGGGCAGGGCTGAACGAAGCTTTCCTT. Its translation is CASSFWAGLNEAFL.

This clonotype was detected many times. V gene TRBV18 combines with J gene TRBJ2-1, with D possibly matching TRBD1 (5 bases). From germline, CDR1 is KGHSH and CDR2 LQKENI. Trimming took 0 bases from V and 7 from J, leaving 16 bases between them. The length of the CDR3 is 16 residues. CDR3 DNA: TGTGCCAGCTCACCACCTTTCACCCAGGGCGGAAATGAGCAGTTCTTC. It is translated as CASSPPFTQGGNEQFF.

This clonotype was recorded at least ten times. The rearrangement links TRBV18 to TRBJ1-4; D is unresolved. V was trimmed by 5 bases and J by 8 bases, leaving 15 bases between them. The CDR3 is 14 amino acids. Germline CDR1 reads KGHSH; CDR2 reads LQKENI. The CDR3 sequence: CASSDSVVWEKLFF. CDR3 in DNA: TGTGCCAGCTCAGATTCAGTGGTCTGGGAAAAACTGTTTTTT. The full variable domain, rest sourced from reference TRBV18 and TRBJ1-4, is NAGVMQNPRHLVRRRGQEARLRCSPMKGHSHVYWYRQLPEEGLKFMVYLQKENIIDESGMPKERFSAEFPKEGPSILRIQQVVRGDSAAYFCASSDSVVWEKLFFGSGTQLSVL.

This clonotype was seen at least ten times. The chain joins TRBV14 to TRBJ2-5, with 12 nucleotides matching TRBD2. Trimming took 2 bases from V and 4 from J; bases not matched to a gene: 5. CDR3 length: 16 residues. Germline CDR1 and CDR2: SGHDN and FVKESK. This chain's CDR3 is CASSQRTSGIRETQYF. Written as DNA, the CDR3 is TGTGCCAGCAGCCAAAGGACTAGCGGGATCCGAGAGACCCAGTACTTC. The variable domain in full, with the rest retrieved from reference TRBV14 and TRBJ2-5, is EAGVTQFPSHSVIEKGQTVTLRCDPISGHDNLYWYRRVMGKEIKFLLHFVKESKQDESGMPNNRFLAERTGGTYSTLKVQPAELEDSGVYFCASSQRTSGIRETQYFGPGTRLLVL.

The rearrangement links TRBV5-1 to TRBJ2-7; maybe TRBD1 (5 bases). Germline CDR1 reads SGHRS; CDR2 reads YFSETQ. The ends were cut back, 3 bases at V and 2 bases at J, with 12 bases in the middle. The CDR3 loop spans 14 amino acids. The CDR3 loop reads CASSSDGHTYEQYF. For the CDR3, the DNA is TGCGCCAGCAGCTCGGACGGACACACCTACGAGCAGTACTTC. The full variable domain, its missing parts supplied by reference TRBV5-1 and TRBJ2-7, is KAGVTQTPRYLIKTRGQQVTLSCSPISGHRSVSWYQQTPGQGLQFLFEYFSETQRNKGNFPGRFSGRQFSNSRSEMNVSTLELGDSALYLCASSSDGHTYEQYFGPGTRLTVT.

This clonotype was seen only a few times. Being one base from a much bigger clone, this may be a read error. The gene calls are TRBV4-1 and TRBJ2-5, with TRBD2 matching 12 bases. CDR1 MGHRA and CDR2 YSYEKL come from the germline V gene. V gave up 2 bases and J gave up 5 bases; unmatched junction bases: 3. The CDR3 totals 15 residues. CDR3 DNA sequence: TGCGCCAGCAGCCAATGTACTAGCGGGAGGGAGACCCAGTACTTC. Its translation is CASSQCTSGRETQYF.

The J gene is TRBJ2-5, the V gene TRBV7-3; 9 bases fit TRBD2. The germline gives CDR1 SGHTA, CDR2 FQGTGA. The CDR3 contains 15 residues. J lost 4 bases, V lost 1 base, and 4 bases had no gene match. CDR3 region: CASSLSSLAGETQYF. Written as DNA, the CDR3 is TGTGCCAGCAGCTTAAGTTCACTAGCGGGAGAGACCCAGTACTTC.

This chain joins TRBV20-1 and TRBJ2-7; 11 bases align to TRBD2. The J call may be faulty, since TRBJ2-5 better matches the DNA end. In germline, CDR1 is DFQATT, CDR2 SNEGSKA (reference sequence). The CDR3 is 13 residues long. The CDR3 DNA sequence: TGCAGTGCTACGACTAGCGGGGTAGAGACCCAGTACTTC. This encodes CSATTSGVETQYF.

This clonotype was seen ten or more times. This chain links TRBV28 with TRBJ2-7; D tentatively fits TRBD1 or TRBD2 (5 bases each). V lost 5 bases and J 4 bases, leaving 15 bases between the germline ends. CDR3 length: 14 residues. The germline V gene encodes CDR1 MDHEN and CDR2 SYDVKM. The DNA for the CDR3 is TGTGCCAGCAGTCGCCCGGGGCCGTCTTACGAGCAGTACTTC. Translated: CASSRPGPSYEQYF.

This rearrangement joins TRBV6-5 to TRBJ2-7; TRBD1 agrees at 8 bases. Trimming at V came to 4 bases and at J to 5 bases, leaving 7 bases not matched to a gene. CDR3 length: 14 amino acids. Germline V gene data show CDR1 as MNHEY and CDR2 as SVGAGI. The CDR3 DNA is TGTGCCAGCAGTTTGCGGACAGGGTACCACGAGCAGTACTTC. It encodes CASSLRTGYHEQYF.

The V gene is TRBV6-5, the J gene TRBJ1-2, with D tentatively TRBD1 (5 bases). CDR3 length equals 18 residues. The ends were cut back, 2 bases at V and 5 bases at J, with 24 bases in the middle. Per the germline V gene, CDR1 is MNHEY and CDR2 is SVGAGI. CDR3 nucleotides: TGTGCCAGCAGTTACCTTGGTGGGGGGTTAAATTCTGAGTATGGCTACACCTTC. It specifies CASSYLGGGLNSEYGYTF.

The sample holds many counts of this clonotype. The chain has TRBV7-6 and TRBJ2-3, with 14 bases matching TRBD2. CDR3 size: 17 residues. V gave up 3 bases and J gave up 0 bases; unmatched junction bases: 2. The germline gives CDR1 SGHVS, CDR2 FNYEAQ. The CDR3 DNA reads TGTGCCAGCAGCTTGACTAGCGGGAGGGCTAGCACAGATACGCAGTATTTT. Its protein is CASSLTSGRASTDTQYF.

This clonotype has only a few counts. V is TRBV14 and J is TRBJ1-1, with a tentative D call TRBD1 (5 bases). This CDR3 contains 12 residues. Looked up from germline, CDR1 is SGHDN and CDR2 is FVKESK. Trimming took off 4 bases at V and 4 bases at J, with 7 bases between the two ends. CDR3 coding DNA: TGTGCCAGCAGCCGTGGGGGCACTGAAGCTTTCTTT. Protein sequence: CASSRGGTEAFF.

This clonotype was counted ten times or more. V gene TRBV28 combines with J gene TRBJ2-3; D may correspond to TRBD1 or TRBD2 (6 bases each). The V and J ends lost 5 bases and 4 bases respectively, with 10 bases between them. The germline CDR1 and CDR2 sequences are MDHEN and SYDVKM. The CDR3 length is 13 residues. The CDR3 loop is CASSIGGADTQYF. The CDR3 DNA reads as TGTGCCAGCAGTATCGGGGGCGCAGATACGCAGTATTTT.

The CDR3 region has the DNA TGCGCCAGCAGCCAACCCGGGACAGGGATCGGCTACACCTTC. Amino acids: CASSQPGTGIGYTF. The chain carries TRBV4-1 and TRBJ1-2, with 9 bases fitting TRBD1. Germline V gene data show CDR1 as MGHRA and CDR2 as YSYEKL. With 2 bases clipped from V and 8 bases from J, the junction kept 6 bases outside the gene matches. The CDR3 contains 14 residues.

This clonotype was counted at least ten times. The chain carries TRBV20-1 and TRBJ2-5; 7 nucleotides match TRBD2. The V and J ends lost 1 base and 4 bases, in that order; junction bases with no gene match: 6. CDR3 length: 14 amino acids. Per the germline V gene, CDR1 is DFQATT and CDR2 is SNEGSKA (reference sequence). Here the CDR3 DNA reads TGCAGTGCTAGAGCCCCTGGCGGGGGAGAGACCCAGTACTTC. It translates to CSARAPGGGETQYF.

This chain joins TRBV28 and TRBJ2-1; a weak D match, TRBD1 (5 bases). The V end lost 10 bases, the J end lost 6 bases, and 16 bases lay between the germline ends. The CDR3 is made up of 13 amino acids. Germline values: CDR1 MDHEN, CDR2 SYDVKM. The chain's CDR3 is CATGPGNRNEQFF. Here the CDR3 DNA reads TGTGCCACCGGACCAGGGAATCGCAATGAGCAGTTCTTC.

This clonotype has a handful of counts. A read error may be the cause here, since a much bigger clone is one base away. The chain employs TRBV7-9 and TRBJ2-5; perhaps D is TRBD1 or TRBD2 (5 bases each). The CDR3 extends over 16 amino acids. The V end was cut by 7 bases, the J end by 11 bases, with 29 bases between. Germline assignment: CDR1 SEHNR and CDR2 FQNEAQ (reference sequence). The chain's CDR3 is CASTPSASDFGAEQYF. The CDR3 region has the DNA TGTGCCAGCACCCCATCGGCTTCGGACTTTGGGGCTGAGCAGTACTTC.

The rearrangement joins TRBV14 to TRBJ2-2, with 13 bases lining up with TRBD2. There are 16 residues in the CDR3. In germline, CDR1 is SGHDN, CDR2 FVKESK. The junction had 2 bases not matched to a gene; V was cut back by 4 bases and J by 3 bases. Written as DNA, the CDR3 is TGTGCCAGCAGCCCGGGACTAGCGGGATACACCGGGGAGCTGTTTTTT. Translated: CASSPGLAGYTGELFF.

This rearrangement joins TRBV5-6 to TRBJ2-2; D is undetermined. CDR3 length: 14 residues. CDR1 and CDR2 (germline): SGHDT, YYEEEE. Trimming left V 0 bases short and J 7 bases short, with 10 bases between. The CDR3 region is CASSLATLYGELFF. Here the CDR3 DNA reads TGTGCCAGCAGCTTGGCGACACTTTACGGGGAGCTGTTTTTT. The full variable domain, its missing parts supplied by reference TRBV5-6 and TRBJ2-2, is DAGVTQSPTHLIKTRGQQVTLRCSPKSGHDTVSWYQQALGQGPQFIFQYYEEEERQRGNFPDRFSGHQFPNYSSELNVNALLLGDSALYLCASSLATLYGELFFGEGSRLTVL.

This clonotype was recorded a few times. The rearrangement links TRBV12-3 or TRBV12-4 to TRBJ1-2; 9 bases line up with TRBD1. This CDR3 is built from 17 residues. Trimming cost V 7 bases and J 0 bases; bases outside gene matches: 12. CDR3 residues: CASNLRGQGPANYGYTF. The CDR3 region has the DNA TGTGCCAGCAACCTTAGGGGACAGGGCCCGGCTAACTATGGCTACACCTTC.

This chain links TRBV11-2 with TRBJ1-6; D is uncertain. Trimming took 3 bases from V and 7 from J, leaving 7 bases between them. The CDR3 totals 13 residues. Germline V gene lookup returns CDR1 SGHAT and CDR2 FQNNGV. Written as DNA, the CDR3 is TGTGCCAGCAGCTTGGTTCGGAATTCACCCCTCCACTTT. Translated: CASSLVRNSPLHF.

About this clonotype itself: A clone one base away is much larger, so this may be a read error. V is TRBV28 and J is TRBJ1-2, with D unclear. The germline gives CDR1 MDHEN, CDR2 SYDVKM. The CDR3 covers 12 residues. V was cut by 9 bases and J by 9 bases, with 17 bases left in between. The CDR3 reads CASSRVDHSYTF. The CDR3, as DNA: TGTGCCAGTAGTAGGGTCGACCACAGCTACACCTTC.

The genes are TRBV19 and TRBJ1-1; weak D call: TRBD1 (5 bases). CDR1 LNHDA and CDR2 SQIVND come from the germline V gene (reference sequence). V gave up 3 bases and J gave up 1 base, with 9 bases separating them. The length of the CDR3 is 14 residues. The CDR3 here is CASSIPRENTEAFF. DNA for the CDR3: TGTGCCAGTAGTATCCCCAGGGAGAACACTGAAGCTTTCTTT. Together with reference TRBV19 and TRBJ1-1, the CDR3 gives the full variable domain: DGGITQSPKYLFRKEGQNVTLSCEQNLNHDAMYWYRQDPGQGLRLIYYSQIVNDFQKGDIAEGYSVSREKKESFPLTVTSAQKNPTAFYLCASSIPRENTEAFFGQGTRLTVV.

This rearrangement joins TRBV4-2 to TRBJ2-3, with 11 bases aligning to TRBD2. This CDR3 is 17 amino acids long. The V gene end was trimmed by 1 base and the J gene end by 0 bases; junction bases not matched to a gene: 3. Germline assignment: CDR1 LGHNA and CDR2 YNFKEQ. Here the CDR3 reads CASSQGTSGFSTDTQYF. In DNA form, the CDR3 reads TGTGCCAGCAGCCAAGGGACTAGCGGGTTTAGCACAGATACGCAGTATTTT.

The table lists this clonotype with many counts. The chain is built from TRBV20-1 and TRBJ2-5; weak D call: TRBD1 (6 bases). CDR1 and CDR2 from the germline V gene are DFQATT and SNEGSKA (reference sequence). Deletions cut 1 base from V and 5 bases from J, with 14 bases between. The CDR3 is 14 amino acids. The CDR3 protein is CSARVNMGAETQYF. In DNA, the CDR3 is TGCAGTGCTAGAGTTAACATGGGGGCCGAGACCCAGTACTTC.

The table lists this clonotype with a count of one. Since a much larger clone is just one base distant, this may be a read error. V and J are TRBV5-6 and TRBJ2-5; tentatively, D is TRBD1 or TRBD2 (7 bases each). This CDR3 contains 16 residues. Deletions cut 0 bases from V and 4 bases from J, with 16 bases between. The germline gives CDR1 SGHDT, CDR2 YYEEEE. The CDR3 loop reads CASSLGATGRGETQYF. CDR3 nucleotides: TGTGCCAGCAGCTTGGGAGCGACAGGGAGGGGAGAGACCCAGTACTTC.